The next 17 T cell receptor beta chains were all read from a single sample in a study of blood T cell repertoires in COVID-19. Clones were read by immunoSEQ multiplex PCR, and TCRdb kept only the in-frame ones, dropping some. The table shows tens of thousands of clones, with 76% occurring only once. The sequenced sample consisted of peripheral blood. Source of these receptors: a man between 65 and 85 years old with acute or convalescent COVID-19.

The V gene is TRBV6-5, the J gene TRBJ2-5; D is perhaps TRBD2 (5 bases). Germline CDR1 reads MNHEY; CDR2 reads SVGAGI. This CDR3 has 14 residues. Trimming took off 0 bases at V and 4 bases at J, with 9 bases between the two ends. The CDR3, as DNA: TGTGCCAGCAGTTACTCGAGTCGGGGAGAGACCCAGTACTTC. This sequence encodes CASSYSSRGETQYF.

The CDR3 coding sequence is TGTGCCAGCAGCTTGTTTAACAGACAAGAGACCCAGTACTTC. It codes for CASSLFNRQETQYF. The chain links TRBV5-5 to TRBJ2-5; D uncertain. Per the germline V gene, CDR1 is SGHKS and CDR2 is YYEKEE (reference sequence). The V end was cut by 1 base, the J end by 2 bases, with 9 bases between. The CDR3 totals 14 residues.

The chain links TRBV15 to TRBJ1-5, with D perhaps matching TRBD1 (5 bases). The CDR3 consists of 14 residues. Trimming left V 0 bases short and J 6 bases short, with 9 bases between. Germline values: CDR1 LNHNV, CDR2 YYDKDF (reference sequence). The CDR3 reads CATSREGGGQPQHF. CDR3 bases: TGTGCCACCAGCAGAGAGGGGGGGGGTCAGCCCCAGCATTTT.

The chain joins TRBV7-9 to TRBJ2-5; 9 positions agree with TRBD1. V lost 4 bases and J lost 5; bases outside the gene matches: 8. Germline CDR1 SEHNR, CDR2 FQNEAQ (reference sequence). The CDR3 is made up of 15 amino acids. The CDR3 nucleotides read TGTGCCAGCAGCTCCCTGGACAGGGGACGTGAGACCCAGTACTTC. Its translation is CASSSLDRGRETQYF.

The V gene is TRBV7-8, the J gene TRBJ2-7; 8 nucleotides match TRBD2. This CDR3 region has 16 residues. V was pared by 3 bases and J by 0 bases, with 7 bases of the junction left unmatched. Per the germline V gene, CDR1 is SGHVS and CDR2 is FQNEAQ. The CDR3 sequence: CASSFPDSGASYEQYF. As DNA, the CDR3 is TGTGCCAGCAGCTTCCCTGATAGCGGGGCCTCCTACGAGCAGTACTTC.

This clone was picked up one time. The rearrangement uses TRBV28 and TRBJ1-3; D ambiguous. Germline CDR1 MDHEN, CDR2 SYDVKM. Trimming stripped 9 bases from V and 1 base from J, with 16 bases between. The CDR3 covers 15 residues. The chain's CDR3 is CASTKTTSSGNTIYF. CDR3 coding DNA: TGTGCCAGTACTAAGACTACTTCGTCTGGAAACACCATATATTTT.

This clone was seen more than once but under ten times. The same CDR3 can be traced to other DNA sequences in this sample. J is TRBJ1-1 and V is TRBV5-6, with D perhaps matching TRBD1 (6 bases). The V end lost 5 bases, the J end lost 5 bases, and 13 bases lay between the germline ends. Germline CDR1 reads SGHDT; CDR2 reads YYEEEE. CDR3 length: 13 amino acids. The CDR3 sequence: CASSLDRRTEAFF. CDR3 nucleotides: TGTGCCAGCAGTCTAGACAGGAGGACTGAAGCTTTCTTT.

This clone was picked up a small number of times. V and J are TRBV6-6 and TRBJ2-5; D perhaps matches TRBD1 (5 bases). The CDR3 extends over 14 amino acids. Germline values: CDR1 MNHNY, CDR2 SVGAGI (reference sequence). V lost 1 base and J 4 bases, leaving 10 bases between the germline ends. CDR3 in DNA: TGTGCCAGCAGTTACTTCAGGGTCGTAGAGACCCAGTACTTC. It translates to CASSYFRVVETQYF.

The V and J genes are TRBV7-2 and TRBJ2-2; possible D gene TRBD1, 5 bases. The CDR3 covers 14 residues. V lost 0 bases, J lost 3 bases, and 5 bases lay in between. Germline-derived CDR1 and CDR2 are SGHTA and FQGNSA. The CDR3 sequence is CASSLAGDTGELFF. In DNA form, the CDR3 reads TGTGCCAGCAGCTTAGCAGGGGACACCGGGGAGCTGTTTTTT.

The rearrangement joins TRBV6-1 to TRBJ1-2, with D tentatively TRBD1 (5 bases). Germline V gene lookup returns CDR1 MNHNS and CDR2 SASEGT. Trimming stripped 3 bases from V and 0 bases from J, with 17 bases between. This CDR3 has 17 amino acids. In DNA form, the CDR3 reads TGTGCCAGCAGTGAGGACACCAACCCCAATACTAACTATGGCTACACCTTC. Translating gives CASSEDTNPNTNYGYTF.

This chain links TRBV28 with TRBJ1-6, with 7 bases lining up with TRBD1. The CDR3 length is 13 residues. Germline assignment: CDR1 MDHEN and CDR2 SYDVKM. With 7 bases clipped from V and 5 bases from J, the junction kept 2 bases outside the gene matches. The DNA for the CDR3 is TGTGCCAGCAAGCAGGGGGATAATTCACCCCTCCACTTT. Residues: CASKQGDNSPLHF.

This clone was picked up a small number of times. The rearrangement uses TRBV11-2 and TRBJ1-5; D ambiguous. Looked up from germline, CDR1 is SGHAT and CDR2 is FQNNGV. This CDR3 has 15 amino acids. V was clipped by 4 bases and J by 8 bases, with 18 bases between them. For the CDR3, the DNA is TGTGCCAGCAGCTCGGATCCTGGCCGGGGAGAGCCCCAGCATTTT. Amino acid sequence: CASSSDPGRGEPQHF.

This rearrangement joins TRBV28 to TRBJ2-1; TRBD2 aligns across 16 bases. CDR3 size: 15 residues. The germline V gene has CDR1 MDHEN and CDR2 SYDVKM. Germline trimming cut 5 bases from V and 9 bases from J; bases unmatched to any gene: 4. Written as DNA, the CDR3 is TGTGCCAGCAGTCGGGGGACTAGCGGGAGGGGTGAGCAGTTCTTC. Its protein is CASSRGTSGRGEQFF.

V gene TRBV28 combines with J gene TRBJ1-5; possibly TRBD1 for D (6 bases). The CDR3 covers 15 residues. V was cut by 10 bases and J by 6 bases, with 22 bases left in between. Germline assignment: CDR1 MDHEN and CDR2 SYDVKM. CDR3: CATQDRPGTSQPQHF. CDR3 nucleotide sequence: TGTGCCACCCAAGATAGACCAGGGACAAGTCAGCCCCAGCATTTT.

V is TRBV24-1 and J is TRBJ2-2, with D maybe TRBD2 (7 bases). The CDR3 length is 17 residues. Germline values: CDR1 KGHDR, CDR2 SFDVKD. Deletions cut 2 bases from V and 0 bases from J, with 12 bases between. CDR3: CATSDSRGGPNTGELFF. The CDR3, as DNA: TGTGCCACCAGTGATTCGAGGGGGGGCCCGAACACCGGGGAGCTGTTTTTT.

This clone was counted between two and nine times. V and J are TRBV18 and TRBJ1-4, with 11 bases fitting TRBD1. V lost 6 bases and J lost 0; bases outside the gene matches: 9. Germline V gene lookup returns CDR1 KGHSH and CDR2 LQKENI. There are 18 residues in the CDR3. CDR3 nucleotide sequence: TGTGCCAGCTCTCTCTCTCCGGGACAGGGGGCAACTAATGAAAAACTGTTTTTT. It encodes CASSLSPGQGATNEKLFF. Variable domain in full (rest from reference TRBV18 and TRBJ1-4): NAGVMQNPRHLVRRRGQEARLRCSPMKGHSHVYWYRQLPEEGLKFMVYLQKENIIDESGMPKERFSAEFPKEGPSILRIQQVVRGDSAAYFCASSLSPGQGATNEKLFFGSGTQLSVL.

The gene calls are TRBV19 and TRBJ2-7, with TRBD1 matching 7 bases. Germline CDR1 reads LNHDA; CDR2 reads SQIVND (reference sequence). The CDR3 contains 13 residues. The junction had 6 bases not matched to a gene; V was cut back by 6 bases and J by 4 bases. DNA for the CDR3: TGTGCCAGTAGCTCGACAGGGAGATACGAGCAGTACTTC. Translated: CASSSTGRYEQYF. The whole variable domain, remainder taken from reference TRBV19 and TRBJ2-7, is DGGITQSPKYLFRKEGQNVTLSCEQNLNHDAMYWYRQDPGQGLRLIYYSQIVNDFQKGDIAEGYSVSREKKESFPLTVTSAQKNPTAFYLCASSSTGRYEQYFGPGTRLTVT.